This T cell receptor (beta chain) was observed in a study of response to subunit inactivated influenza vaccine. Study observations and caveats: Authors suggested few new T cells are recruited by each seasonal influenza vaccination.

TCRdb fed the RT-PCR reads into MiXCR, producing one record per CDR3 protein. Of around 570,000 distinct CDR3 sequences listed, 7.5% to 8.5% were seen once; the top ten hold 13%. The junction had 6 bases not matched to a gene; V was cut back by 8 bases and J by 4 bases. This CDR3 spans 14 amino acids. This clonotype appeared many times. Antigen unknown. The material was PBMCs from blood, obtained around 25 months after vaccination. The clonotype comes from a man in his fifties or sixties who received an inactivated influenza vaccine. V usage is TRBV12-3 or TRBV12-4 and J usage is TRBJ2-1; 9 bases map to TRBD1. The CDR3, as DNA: TGTGCCAGCCTCCCGGACAGGGGATACAATGAGCAGTTCTTC. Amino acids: CASLPDRGYNEQFF.